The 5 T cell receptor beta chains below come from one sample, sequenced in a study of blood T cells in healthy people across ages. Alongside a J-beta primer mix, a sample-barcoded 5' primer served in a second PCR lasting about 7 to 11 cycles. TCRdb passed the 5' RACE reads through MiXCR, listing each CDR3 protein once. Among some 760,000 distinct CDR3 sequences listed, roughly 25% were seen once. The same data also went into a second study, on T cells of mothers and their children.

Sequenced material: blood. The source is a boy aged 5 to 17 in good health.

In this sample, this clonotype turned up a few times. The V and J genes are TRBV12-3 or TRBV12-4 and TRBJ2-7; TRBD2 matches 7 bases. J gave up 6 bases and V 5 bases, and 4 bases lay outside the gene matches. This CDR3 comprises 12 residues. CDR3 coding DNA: TGTGCCAGCAGTATGACTAGCTTCGAGCAGTACTTC. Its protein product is CASSMTSFEQYF.

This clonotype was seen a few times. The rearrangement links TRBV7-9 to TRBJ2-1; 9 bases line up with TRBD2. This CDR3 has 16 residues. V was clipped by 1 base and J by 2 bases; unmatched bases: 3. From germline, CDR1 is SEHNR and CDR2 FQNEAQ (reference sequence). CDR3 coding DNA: TGTGCCAGCAGCTTAGGGACTAGCGTTCCCTACAATGAGCAGTTCTTC. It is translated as CASSLGTSVPYNEQFF.

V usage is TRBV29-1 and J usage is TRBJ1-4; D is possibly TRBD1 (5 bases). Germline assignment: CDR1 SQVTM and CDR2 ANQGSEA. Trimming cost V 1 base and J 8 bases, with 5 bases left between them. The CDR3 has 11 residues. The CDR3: CSVEGQEKLFF. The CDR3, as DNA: TGCAGCGTTGAAGGACAGGAAAAACTGTTTTTT.

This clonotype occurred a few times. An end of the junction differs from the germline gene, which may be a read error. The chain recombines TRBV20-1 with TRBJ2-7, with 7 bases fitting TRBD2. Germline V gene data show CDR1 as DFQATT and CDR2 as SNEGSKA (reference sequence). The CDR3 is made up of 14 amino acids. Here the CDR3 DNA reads TGCAGTGCGAGAGCCGGAAGCGGGGTGAGAGAGCAGTACTTC. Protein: CSARAGSGVREQYF.

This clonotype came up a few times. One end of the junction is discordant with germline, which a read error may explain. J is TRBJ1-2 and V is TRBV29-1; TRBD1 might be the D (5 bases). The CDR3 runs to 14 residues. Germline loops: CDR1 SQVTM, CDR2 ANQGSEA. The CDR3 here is CSALLAGPYYGYTF. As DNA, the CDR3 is TGCAGCGCGCTTTTGGCAGGGCCCTACTATGGCTATACCTTC.